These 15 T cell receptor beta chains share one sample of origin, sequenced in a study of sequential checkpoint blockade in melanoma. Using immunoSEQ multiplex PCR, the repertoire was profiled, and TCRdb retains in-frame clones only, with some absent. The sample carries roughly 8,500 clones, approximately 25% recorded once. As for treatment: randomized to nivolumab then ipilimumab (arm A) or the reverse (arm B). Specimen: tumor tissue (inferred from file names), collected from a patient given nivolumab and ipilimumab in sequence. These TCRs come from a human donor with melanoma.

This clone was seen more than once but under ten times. DNA for the CDR3: TGTGCCAGCAGCTTACGGGACACCCTCTACGAGCAGTACTTC. Protein: CASSLRDTLYEQYF. The chain has TRBV11-3 and TRBJ2-7; tentatively, D is TRBD1 (6 bases). The length of the CDR3 is 14 residues. The V gene's germline CDR1 is SGHNT and CDR2 YENEEA. Trimming removed 2 bases from V and 3 bases from J, with 11 bases in between.

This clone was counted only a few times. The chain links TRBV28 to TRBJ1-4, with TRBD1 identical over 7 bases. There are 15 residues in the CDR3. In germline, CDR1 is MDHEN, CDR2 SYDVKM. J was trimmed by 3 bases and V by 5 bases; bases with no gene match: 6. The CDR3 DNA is TGTGCCAGCAGTACCCCGACAGGGCCTAATGAAAAACTGTTTTTT. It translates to CASSTPTGPNEKLFF.

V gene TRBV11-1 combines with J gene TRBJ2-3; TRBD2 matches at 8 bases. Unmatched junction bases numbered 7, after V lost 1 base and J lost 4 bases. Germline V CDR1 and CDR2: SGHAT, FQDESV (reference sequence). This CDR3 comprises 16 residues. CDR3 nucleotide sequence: TGTGCCAGCAGCTTAGGGGGAGCGGGGGCCCCAGATACGCAGTATTTT. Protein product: CASSLGGAGAPDTQYF.

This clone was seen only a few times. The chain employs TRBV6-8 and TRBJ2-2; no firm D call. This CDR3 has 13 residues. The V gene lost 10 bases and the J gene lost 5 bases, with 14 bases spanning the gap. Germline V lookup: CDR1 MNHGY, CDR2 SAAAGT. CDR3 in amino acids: CATPFWGTGELFF. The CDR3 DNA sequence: TGTGCCACTCCCTTCTGGGGTACCGGGGAGCTGTTTTTT.

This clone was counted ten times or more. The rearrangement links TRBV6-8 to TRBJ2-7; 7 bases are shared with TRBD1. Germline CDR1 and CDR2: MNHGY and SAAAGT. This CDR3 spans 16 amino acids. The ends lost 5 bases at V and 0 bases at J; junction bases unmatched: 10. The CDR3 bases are TGTGCCAGCAGTAAAACCCGGGACAGAAACTCCTACGAGCAGTACTTC. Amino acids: CASSKTRDRNSYEQYF.

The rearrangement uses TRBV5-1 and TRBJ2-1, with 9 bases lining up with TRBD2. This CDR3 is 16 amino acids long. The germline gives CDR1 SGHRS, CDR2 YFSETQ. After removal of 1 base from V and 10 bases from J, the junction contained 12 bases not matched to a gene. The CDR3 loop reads CASSLIGAGGAEEQFF. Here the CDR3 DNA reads TGCGCCAGCAGCTTGATCGGAGCGGGGGGAGCCGAGGAGCAGTTCTTC.

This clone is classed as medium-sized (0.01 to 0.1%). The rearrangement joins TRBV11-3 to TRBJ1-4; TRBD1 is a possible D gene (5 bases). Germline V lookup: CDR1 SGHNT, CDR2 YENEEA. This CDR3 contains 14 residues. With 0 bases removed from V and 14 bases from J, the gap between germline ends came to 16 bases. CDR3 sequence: CASSLEGTRSGLFF. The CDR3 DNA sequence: TGTGCCAGCAGCTTAGAGGGGACGCGATCGGGGCTGTTTTTT.

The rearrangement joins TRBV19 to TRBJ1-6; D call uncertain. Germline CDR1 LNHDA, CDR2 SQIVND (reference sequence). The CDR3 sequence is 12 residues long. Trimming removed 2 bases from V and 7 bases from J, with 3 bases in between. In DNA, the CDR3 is TGTGCCAGTAGTATACTGAATTCACCCCTCCACTTT. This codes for CASSILNSPLHF.

The CDR3 loop is CASSMSGTGVQPQHF. The DNA of the CDR3 is TGTGCCAGTAGTATGTCAGGGACAGGGGTTCAGCCCCAGCATTTT. The chain couples TRBV19 to TRBJ1-5; 10 bases fit TRBD1. Per the germline V gene, CDR1 is LNHDA and CDR2 is SQIVND (reference sequence). Losses at the gene ends were 3 bases for V and 6 bases for J; bases not matched to a gene: 5. This CDR3 comprises 15 residues. Using reference TRBV19 and TRBJ1-5 for the parts outside the CDR3, the full variable domain is DGGITQSPKYLFRKEGQNVTLSCEQNLNHDAMYWYRQDPGQGLRLIYYSQIVNDFQKGDIAEGYSVSREKKESFPLTVTSAQKNPTAFYLCASSMSGTGVQPQHFGDGTRLSIL.

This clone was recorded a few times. This CDR3 is CASSFLAGSSNEQFF. The CDR3 nucleotides are TGTGCCAGCAGTTTCCTAGCGGGGAGTAGTAATGAGCAGTTCTTC. The chain employs TRBV11-3 and TRBJ2-1; 9 nucleotides agree with TRBD2. There are 15 residues in the CDR3. Germline V gene sequence: CDR1 SGHNT, CDR2 YENEEA. V was pared by 6 bases and J by 7 bases, with 10 bases of the junction left unmatched.

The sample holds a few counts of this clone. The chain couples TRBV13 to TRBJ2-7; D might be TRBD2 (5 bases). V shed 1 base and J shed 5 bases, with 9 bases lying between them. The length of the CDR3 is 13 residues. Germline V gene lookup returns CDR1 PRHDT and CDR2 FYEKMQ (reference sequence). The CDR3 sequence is CASSLVSGNEQYF. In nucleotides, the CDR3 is TGTGCCAGCAGCTTAGTTTCGGGGAACGAGCAGTACTTC. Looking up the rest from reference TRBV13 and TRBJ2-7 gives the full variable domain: AAGVIQSPRHLIKEKRETATLKCYPIPRHDTVYWYQQGPGQDPQFLISFYEKMQSDKGSIPDRFSAQQFSDYHSELNMSSLELGDSALYFCASSLVSGNEQYFGPGTRLTVT.

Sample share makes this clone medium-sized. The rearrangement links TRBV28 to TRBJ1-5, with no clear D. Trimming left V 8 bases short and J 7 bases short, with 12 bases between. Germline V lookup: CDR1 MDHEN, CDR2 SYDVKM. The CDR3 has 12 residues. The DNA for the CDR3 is TGTGCCAGCGGCGGTTTCGGGCAGCCCCAGCATTTT. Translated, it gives CASGGFGQPQHF.

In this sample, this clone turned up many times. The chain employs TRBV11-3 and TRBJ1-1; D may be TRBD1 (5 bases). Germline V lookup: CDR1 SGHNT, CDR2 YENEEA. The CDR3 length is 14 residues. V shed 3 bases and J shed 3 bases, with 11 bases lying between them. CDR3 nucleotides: TGTGCCAGCAGCTTTACAGGACGGTACACTGAAGCTTTCTTT. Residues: CASSFTGRYTEAFF.

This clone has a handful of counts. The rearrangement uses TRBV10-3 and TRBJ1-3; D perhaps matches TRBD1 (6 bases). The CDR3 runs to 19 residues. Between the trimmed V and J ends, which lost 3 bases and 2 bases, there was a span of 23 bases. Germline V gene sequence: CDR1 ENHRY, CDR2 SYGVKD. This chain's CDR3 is CAISERGPGASQAGNTIYF. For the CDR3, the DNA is TGTGCCATCAGTGAAAGGGGACCGGGGGCGTCGCAGGCTGGAAACACCATATATTTT.

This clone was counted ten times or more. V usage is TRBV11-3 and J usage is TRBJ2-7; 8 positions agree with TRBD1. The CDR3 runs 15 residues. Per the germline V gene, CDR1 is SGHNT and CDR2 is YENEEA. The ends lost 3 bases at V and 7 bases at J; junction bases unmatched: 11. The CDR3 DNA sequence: TGTGCCAGCAGCTTGATGGGACAGGTTACGGAGGAGCAGTACTTC. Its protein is CASSLMGQVTEEQYF.